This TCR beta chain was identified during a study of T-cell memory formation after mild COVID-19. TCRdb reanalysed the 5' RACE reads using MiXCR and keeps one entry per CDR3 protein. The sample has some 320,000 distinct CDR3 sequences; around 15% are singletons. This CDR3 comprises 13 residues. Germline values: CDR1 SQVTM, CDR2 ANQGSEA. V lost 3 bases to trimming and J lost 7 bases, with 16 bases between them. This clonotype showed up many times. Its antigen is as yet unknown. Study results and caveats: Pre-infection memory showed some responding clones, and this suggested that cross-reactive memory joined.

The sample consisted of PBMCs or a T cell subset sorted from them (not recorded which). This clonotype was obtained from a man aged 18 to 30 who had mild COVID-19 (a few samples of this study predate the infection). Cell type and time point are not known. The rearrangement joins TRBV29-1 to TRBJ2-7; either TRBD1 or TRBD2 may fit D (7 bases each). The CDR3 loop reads CSVDRQGEGEQYF. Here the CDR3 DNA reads TGCAGCGTTGACCGGCAGGGGGAGGGTGAGCAGTACTTC.